This note documents a single TCR beta chain sequence. Its target is not known. CDR1 is SGHNT and CDR2 is YYREEE in the germline V gene (reference sequence). The CDR3 is made up of 19 amino acids. V trimming: 0 bases; J trimming: 6 bases; junction bases outside the gene matches: 10. This specimen belongs to a study of T cell responses to AZD1222 COVID-19 vaccine. General study findings and limits: Most donors were white British, females outnumbered males, and clonal diversity was possibly underestimated. Close to half of spike-specific TCRs reportedly recognize unmutated variant regions.

TCRdb keeps only in-frame clones here, not all; method: immunoSEQ multiplex PCR. The data hold approximately 120,000 clones, with 85% observed a single time. This specimen was peripheral blood, taken 28 days after the second AZD1222 dose. The chain joins TRBV5-4 to TRBJ1-6, with 12 bases aligning to TRBD1. This receptor was taken from an adult who received the AZD1222 COVID-19 vaccine. The CDR3 spells CASSLVRDRGLLGNSPLHF. CDR3 DNA sequence: TGTGCCAGCAGCTTGGTCCGGGACAGGGGGCTTCTGGGTAATTCACCCCTCCACTTT.